Sequencing of this TCR beta chain was carried out in a study of blood T cell repertoires in COVID-19. Overall study context: Acute-phase and convalescent COVID-19 samples originated in the United States, Italy and Spain. Sources were T cells, B-cell-depleted T cells, or PBMCs; the material itself was cDNA or gDNA.

In the study's own analysis: Reference gene primer amplification gave estimated nucleated cell counts. Method: immunoSEQ multiplex PCR; TCRdb's copy keeps in-frame clones and lacks some. V and J calls and clone size follow that table, whereas D and trimming were derived from the DNA. The sample consists of 200,000 to 250,000 clones, 84% of them appearing once. This clonotype originated in a woman in her sixties or seventies with acute or convalescent COVID-19. Sequenced input: peripheral blood.

CDR3 in DNA: TGTGCCAGCAGTGACTACAGGAATTCACCCCTCCACTTT. Translating gives CASSDYRNSPLHF. This rearrangement joins TRBV6-2 or TRBV6-3 to TRBJ1-6, with D possibly TRBD1 on 5 matching bases. Germline loops: CDR1 MNHEY, CDR2 SVGEGT. The CDR3 consists of 13 residues. V was cut by 5 bases and J by 7 bases, with 9 bases left in between.